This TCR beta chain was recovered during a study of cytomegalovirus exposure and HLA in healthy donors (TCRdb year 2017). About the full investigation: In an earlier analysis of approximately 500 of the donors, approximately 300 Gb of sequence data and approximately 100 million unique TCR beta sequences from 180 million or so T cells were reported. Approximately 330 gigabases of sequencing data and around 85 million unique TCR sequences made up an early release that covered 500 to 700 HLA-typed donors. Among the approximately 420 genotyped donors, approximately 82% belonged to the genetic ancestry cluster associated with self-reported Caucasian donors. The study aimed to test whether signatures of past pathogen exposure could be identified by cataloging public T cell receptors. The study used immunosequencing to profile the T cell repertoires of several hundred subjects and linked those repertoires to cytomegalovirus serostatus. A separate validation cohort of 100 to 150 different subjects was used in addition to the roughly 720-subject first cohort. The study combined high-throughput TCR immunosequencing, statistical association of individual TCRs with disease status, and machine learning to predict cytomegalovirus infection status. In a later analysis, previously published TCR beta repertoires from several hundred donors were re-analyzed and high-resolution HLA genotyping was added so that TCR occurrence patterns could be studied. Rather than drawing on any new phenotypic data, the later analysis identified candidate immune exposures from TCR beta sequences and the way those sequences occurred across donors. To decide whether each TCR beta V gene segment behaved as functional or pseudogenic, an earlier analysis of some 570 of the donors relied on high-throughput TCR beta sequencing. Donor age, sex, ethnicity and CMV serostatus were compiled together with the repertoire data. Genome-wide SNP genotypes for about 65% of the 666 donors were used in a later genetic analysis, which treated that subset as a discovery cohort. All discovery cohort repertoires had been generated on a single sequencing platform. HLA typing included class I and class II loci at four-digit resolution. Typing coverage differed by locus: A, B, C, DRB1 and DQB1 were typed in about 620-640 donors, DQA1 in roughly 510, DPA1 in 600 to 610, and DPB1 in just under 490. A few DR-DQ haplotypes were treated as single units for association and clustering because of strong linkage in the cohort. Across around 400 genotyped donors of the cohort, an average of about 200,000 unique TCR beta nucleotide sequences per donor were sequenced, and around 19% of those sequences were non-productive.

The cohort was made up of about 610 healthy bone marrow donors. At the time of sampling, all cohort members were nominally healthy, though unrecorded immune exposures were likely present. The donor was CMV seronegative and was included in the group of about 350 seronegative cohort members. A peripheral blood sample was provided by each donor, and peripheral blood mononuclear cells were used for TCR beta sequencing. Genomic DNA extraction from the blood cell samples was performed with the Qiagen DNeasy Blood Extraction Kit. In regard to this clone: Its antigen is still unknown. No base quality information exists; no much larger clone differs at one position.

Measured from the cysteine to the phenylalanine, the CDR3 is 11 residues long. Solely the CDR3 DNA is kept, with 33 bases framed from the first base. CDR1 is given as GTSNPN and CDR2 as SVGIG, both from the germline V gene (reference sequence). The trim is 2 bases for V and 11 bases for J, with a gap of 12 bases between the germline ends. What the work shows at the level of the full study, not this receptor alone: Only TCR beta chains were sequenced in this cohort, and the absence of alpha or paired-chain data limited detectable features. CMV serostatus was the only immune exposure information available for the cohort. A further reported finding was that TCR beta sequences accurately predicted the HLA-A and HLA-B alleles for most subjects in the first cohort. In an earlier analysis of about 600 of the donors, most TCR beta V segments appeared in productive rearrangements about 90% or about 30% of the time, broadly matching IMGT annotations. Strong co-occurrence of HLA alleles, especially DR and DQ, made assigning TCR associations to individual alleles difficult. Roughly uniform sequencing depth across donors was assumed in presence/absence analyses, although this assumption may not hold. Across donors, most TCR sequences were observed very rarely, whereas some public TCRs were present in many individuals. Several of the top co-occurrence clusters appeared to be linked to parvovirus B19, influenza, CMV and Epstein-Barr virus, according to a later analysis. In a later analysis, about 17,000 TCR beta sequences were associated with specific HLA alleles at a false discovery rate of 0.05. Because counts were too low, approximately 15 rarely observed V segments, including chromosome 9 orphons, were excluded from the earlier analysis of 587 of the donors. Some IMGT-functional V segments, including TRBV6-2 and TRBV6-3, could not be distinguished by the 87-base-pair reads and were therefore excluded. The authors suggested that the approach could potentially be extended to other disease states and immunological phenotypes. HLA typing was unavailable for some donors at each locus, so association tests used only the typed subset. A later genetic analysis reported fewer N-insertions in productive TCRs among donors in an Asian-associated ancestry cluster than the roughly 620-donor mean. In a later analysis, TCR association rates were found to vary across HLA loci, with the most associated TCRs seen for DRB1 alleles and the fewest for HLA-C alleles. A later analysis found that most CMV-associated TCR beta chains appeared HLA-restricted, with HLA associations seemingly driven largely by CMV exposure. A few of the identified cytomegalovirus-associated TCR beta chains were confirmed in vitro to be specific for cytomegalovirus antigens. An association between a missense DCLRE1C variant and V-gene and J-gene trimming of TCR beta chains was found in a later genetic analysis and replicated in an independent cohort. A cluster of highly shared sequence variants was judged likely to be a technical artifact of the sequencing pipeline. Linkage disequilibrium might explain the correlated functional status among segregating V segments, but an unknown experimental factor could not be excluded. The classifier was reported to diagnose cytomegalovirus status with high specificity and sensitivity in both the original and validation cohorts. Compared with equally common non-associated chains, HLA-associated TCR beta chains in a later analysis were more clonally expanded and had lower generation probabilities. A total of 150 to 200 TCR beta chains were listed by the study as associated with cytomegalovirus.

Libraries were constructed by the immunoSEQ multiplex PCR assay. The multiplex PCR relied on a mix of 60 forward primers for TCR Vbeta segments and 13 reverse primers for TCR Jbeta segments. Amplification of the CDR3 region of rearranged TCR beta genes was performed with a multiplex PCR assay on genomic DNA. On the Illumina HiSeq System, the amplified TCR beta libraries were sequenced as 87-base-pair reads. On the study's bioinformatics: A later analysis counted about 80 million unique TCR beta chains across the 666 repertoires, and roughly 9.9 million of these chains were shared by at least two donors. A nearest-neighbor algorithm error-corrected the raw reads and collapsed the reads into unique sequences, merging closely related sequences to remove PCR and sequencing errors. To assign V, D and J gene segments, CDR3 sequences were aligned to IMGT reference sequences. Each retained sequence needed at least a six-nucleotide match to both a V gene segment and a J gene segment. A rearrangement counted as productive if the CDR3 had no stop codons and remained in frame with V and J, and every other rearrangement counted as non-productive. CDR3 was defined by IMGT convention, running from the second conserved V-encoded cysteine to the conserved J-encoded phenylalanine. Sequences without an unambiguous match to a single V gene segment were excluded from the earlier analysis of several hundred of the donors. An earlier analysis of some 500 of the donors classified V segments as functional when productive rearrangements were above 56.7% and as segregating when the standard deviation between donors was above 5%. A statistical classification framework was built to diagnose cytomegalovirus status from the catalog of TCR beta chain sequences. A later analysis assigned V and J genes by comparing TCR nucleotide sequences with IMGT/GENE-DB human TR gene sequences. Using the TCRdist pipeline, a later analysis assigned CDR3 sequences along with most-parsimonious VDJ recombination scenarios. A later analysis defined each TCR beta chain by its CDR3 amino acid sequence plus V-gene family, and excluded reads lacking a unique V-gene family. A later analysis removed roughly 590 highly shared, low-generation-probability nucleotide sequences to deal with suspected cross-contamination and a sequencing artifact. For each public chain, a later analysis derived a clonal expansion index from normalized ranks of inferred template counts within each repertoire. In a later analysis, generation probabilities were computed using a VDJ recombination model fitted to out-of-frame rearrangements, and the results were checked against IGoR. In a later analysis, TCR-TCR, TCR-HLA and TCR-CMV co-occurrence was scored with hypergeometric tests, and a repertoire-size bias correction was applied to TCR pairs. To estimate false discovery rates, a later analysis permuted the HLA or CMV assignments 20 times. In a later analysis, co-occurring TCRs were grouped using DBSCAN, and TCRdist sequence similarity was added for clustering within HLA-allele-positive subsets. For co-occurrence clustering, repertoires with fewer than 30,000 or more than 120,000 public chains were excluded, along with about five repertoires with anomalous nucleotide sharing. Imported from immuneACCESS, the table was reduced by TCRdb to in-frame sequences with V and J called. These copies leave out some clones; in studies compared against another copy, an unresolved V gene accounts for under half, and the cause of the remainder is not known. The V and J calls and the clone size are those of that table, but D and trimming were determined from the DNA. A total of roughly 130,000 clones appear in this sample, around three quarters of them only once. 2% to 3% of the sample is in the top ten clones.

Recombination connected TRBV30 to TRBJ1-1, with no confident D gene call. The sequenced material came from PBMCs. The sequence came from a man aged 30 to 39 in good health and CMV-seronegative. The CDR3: CAWSNRGNAFF. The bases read TGTGCCTGGAGTAACCGAGGGAACGCTTTCTTT.